This T cell receptor beta chain appears in the sequencing data of a study of graft-versus-host responses after intestinal transplantation. Study-wide results and limits: The highest levels of circulating GvH clones went along with early declines in HvG clones after transplant.

Only in-frame clones appear in the TCRdb table, and some are missing; sequencing was by immunoSEQ multiplex PCR. The repertoire holds about 14,000 clones, with 30% to 40% as singletons. Irradiated, violet-dye-labeled stimulator cells, some 200,000 in number, were plated with some 200,000 CFSE-labeled responder cells. This clone rates as medium-sized. The CDR3 is 15 residues long. Germline assignment: CDR1 SGHKS and CDR2 YYEKEE (reference sequence). The V gene end was trimmed by 1 base and the J gene end by 7 bases; junction bases not matched to a gene: 7. J is TRBJ1-2 and V is TRBV5-5, with 10 nucleotides matching TRBD1. The sequence was obtained from a human patient who received an intestinal transplant. The material sequenced was alloreactive CD8+ T cells from a mixed lymphocyte reaction culture, taken before intestinal transplant. The subset is: CFSE-low proliferating T cells sorted from roughly 6-day pre-transplant mixed lymphocyte reaction (GvH or HvG direction). CDR3 in DNA: TGTGCCAGCAGCTTGTGGGGACAGGGGAGTGGTGGCTACACCTTC. Residues: CASSLWGQGSGGYTF.